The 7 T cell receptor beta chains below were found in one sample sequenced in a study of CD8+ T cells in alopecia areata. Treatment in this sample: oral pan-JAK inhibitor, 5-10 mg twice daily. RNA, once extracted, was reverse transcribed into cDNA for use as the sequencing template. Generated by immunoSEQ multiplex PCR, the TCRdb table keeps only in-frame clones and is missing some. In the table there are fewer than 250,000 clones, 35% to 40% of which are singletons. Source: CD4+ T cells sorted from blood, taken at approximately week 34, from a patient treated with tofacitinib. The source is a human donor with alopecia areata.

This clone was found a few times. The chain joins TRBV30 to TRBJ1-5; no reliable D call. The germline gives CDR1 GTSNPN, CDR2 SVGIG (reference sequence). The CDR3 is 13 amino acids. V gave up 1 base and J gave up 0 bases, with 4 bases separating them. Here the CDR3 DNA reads TGTGCCTGGAGTGCGGATAGCAATCAGCCCCAGCATTTT. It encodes CAWSADSNQPQHF.

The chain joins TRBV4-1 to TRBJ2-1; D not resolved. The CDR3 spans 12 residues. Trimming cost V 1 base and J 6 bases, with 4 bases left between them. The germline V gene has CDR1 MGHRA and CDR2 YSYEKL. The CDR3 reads CASSQVRNEQFF. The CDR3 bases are TGCGCCAGCAGCCAAGTTCGCAATGAGCAGTTCTTC.

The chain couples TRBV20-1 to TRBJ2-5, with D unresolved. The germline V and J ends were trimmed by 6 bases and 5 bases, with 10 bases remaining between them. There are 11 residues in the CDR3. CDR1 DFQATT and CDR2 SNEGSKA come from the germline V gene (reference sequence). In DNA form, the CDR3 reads TGCAGTGCCCCGGTAGGGGAGACCCAGTACTTC. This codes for CSAPVGETQYF.

The CDR3 DNA reads TGTGCCAGCAGTTCCCCCAGCGGGGATTCCAACATTCAGTACTTC. Translated, it gives CASSSPSGDSNIQYF. The chain uses TRBV6-5 and TRBJ2-4; the match to TRBD2 covers 7 bases. V lost 4 bases, J lost 7 bases, and 10 bases stayed unmatched. CDR3 length equals 15 residues. Per germline, CDR1 MNHEY and CDR2 SVGAGI.

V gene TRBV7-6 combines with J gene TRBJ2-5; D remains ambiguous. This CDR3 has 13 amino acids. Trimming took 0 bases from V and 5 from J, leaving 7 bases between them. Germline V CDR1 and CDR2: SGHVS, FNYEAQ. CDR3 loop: CASSLARGETQYF. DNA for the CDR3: TGTGCCAGCAGCTTAGCGCGCGGTGAGACCCAGTACTTC.

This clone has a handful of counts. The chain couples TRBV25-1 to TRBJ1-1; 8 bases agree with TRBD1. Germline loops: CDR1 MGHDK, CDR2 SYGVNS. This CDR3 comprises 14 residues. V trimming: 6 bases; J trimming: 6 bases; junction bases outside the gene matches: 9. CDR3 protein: CASSALVQGAEAFF. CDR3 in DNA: TGTGCCAGCAGCGCTCTAGTACAGGGGGCTGAAGCTTTCTTT.

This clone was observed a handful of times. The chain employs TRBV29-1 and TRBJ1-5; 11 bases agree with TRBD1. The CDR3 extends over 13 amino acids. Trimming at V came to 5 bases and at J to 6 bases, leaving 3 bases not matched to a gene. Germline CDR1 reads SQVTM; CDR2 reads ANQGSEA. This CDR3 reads CSVRTGGTQPQHF. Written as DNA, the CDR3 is TGCAGCGTTCGGACAGGGGGCACTCAGCCCCAGCATTTT.